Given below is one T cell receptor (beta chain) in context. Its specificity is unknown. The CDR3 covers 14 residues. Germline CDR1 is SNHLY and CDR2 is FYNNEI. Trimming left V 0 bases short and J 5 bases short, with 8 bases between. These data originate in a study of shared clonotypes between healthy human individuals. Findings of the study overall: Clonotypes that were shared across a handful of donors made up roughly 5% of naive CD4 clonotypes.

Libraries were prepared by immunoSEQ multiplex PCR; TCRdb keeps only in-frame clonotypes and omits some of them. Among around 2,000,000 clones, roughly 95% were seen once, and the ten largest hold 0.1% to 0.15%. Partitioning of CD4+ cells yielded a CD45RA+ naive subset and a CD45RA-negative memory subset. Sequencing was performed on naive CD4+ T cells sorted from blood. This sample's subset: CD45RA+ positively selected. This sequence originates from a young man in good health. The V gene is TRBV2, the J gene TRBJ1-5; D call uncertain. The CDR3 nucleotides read TGTGCCAGCAGTGAAGCGCTGAGGGATCAGCCCCAGCATTTT. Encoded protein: CASSEALRDQPQHF.